Below, 28 T cell receptor beta chains from the same sample are listed, as sequenced in a study of vaccination effects on CD4 cells after COVID-19. CD4+ T cells specific for antigen were expanded with viral peptide pools by the ViraFEST assay before sequencing. The culture ran for roughly ten days before CD4+ T cells were isolated. Participants completed two doses of the BNT162b2 or mRNA-1273 vaccine. No antigen has been assigned to these receptors. Method: immunoSEQ multiplex PCR; TCRdb's copy keeps in-frame clones and lacks some. This table holds some 22,000 clones, about 72% found once. The sample in question was CD4+ T cells from PBMCs cultured with HCoV-229E spike peptides, obtained after COVID-19 vaccination. These receptors were obtained from a human donor who received a COVID-19 vaccine.

This clone was observed a handful of times. This chain connects TRBV5-4 to TRBJ1-1, with 8 bases matching TRBD1. Germline loops: CDR1 SGHNT, CDR2 YYREEE (reference sequence). This CDR3 is 13 amino acids long. V shed 4 bases, J shed 4 bases, and the junction held 3 bases outside the gene matches. The CDR3 here is CASSEGQVTEAFF. The CDR3 DNA is TGTGCCAGCAGCGAGGGACAGGTCACTGAAGCTTTCTTT.

This clone was seen a few times. The chain recombines TRBV7-9 with TRBJ2-2; D is unresolved. V was pared by 3 bases and J by 10 bases, with 12 bases between. CDR1 SEHNR and CDR2 FQNEAQ come from the germline V gene (reference sequence). There are 13 residues in the CDR3. CDR3 protein: CASSFGDSSELFF. CDR3 in DNA: TGTGCCAGCAGCTTTGGGGATAGTTCGGAGCTGTTTTTT.

V usage is TRBV9 and J usage is TRBJ2-5, with 7 bases fitting TRBD2. Looked up from germline, CDR1 is SGDLS and CDR2 is YYNGEE. The CDR3 consists of 14 residues. V was clipped by 3 bases and J by 0 bases; unmatched bases: 2. CDR3: CASSGGGYQETQYF. The CDR3 DNA reads as TGTGCCAGCAGCGGGGGGGGGTACCAAGAGACCCAGTACTTC.

The chain couples TRBV10-3 to TRBJ2-3, with 11 nucleotides matching TRBD2. Germline trimming cut 7 bases from V and 6 bases from J; bases unmatched to any gene: 6. The CDR3 has 14 residues. Germline V gives CDR1 ENHRY, CDR2 SYGVKD. CDR3 coding DNA: TGTGCCATCACCGGGGGACTAGCGGCGGATACGCAGTATTTT. This sequence encodes CAITGGLAADTQYF.

The chain uses TRBV5-8 and TRBJ2-2; TRBD2 aligns across 10 bases. Trimming cost V 4 bases and J 3 bases; bases outside gene matches: 9. This CDR3 is 17 amino acids long. Germline V gene lookup returns CDR1 SGHTS and CDR2 YDEGEE. CDR3 residues: CASSPIAGGRYTGELFF. The CDR3, as DNA: TGTGCCAGCAGCCCGATAGCGGGGGGACGGTACACCGGGGAGCTGTTTTTT. The complete variable domain, with remaining parts taken from reference TRBV5-8 and TRBJ2-2, reads EAGVTQSPTHLIKTRGQQATLRCSPISGHTSVYWYQQALGLGLQFLLWYDEGEERNRGNFPPRFSGRQFPNYSSELNVNALELEDSALYLCASSPIAGGRYTGELFFGEGSRLTVL.

The J gene is TRBJ2-3, the V gene TRBV5-1; 12 bases are shared with TRBD2. CDR1 and CDR2 (germline): SGHRS, YFSETQ. The CDR3 length is 22 residues. With 1 base clipped from V and 0 bases from J, the junction kept 18 bases outside the gene matches. This CDR3 is CASSLINLRRLAGAASTDTQYF. As DNA, the CDR3 is TGCGCCAGCAGCTTGATCAACTTGCGACGACTAGCGGGAGCAGCTAGCACAGATACGCAGTATTTT.

The V and J genes are TRBV19 and TRBJ2-2, with D unresolved. Germline V gene sequence: CDR1 LNHDA, CDR2 SQIVND (reference sequence). Trimming cost V 2 bases and J 1 base, with 5 bases left between them. The CDR3 has 14 residues. The CDR3 nucleotides read TGTGCCAGTAGTATATTACAGAACACCGGGGAGCTGTTTTTT. Residues: CASSILQNTGELFF.

The CDR3 region has the DNA TGTGCCAGCAGTGACGGGACAGGGGTTAACACCGGGGAGCTGTTTTTT. Translating it yields CASSDGTGVNTGELFF. The chain uses TRBV2 and TRBJ2-2; TRBD1 agrees at 10 bases. The V and J ends lost 3 bases and 2 bases, in that order; junction bases with no gene match: 3. This CDR3 is 16 amino acids long. Germline V gene sequence: CDR1 SNHLY, CDR2 FYNNEI.

This chain links TRBV11-2 with TRBJ1-3, with D possibly TRBD1 on 6 matching bases. This CDR3 has 15 residues. With 4 bases removed from V and 0 bases from J, the gap between germline ends came to 10 bases. CDR1 is SGHAT and CDR2 is FQNNGV in the germline V gene. The CDR3 is CASSYGQNSGNTIYF. The CDR3 DNA reads as TGTGCCAGCAGCTACGGACAGAACTCTGGAAACACCATATATTTT. The whole variable domain, filled in from reference TRBV11-2 and TRBJ1-3, reads EAGVAQSPRYKIIEKRQSVAFWCNPISGHATLYWYQQILGQGPKLLIQFQNNGVVDDSQLPKDRFSAERLKGVDSTLKIQPAKLEDSAVYLCASSYGQNSGNTIYFGEGSWLTVV.

V gene TRBV3-1 (or the pseudogene TRBV3-2) combines with J gene TRBJ2-2, with D unclear. V was shortened by 1 base and J by 2 bases, with 5 bases between the two germline ends. This CDR3 has 14 amino acids. Germline loops: CDR1 LGHDT, CDR2 YNNKEL (reference sequence). This chain's CDR3 is CASSQGPNTGELFF. The CDR3 DNA sequence: TGTGCCAGCAGCCAAGGTCCAAACACCGGGGAGCTGTTTTTT.

The chain links TRBV6-5 to TRBJ2-1; 12 nucleotides match TRBD2. Germline V gene lookup returns CDR1 MNHEY and CDR2 SVGAGI. The CDR3 loop spans 15 amino acids. V shed 5 bases and J 7 bases; nucleotides not matched to a gene: 6. The CDR3 reads CASSPATSGRNEQFF. CDR3 nucleotides: TGTGCCAGCAGTCCCGCTACTAGCGGGAGGAATGAGCAGTTCTTC.

This clone has a single count. V usage is TRBV3-1 (or the pseudogene TRBV3-2) and J usage is TRBJ1-5; no firm D call. CDR1 and CDR2 from the germline V gene are LGHDT and YNNKEL (reference sequence). Deletions cut 1 base from V and 7 bases from J, with 17 bases between. This CDR3 is built from 16 residues. CDR3 coding DNA: TGTGCCAGCAGCCAAGGGTCTGTGGGAGAGGGACAGCCCCAGCATTTT. Its translation is CASSQGSVGEGQPQHF.

V is TRBV28 and J is TRBJ1-5; D not resolved. Germline V gives CDR1 MDHEN, CDR2 SYDVKM. V lost 3 bases and J lost 7, with 10 bases in between. CDR3 length equals 13 residues. CDR3 sequence reads: CASSFIRSQPQHF. The CDR3 DNA reads as TGTGCCAGCAGTTTTATAAGGTCACAGCCCCAGCATTTT.

V is TRBV4-1 and J is TRBJ2-7; D is ambiguous. The CDR3 consists of 15 residues. CDR1 is MGHRA, CDR2 YSYEKL, per germline. Trimming removed 4 bases at V and 7 bases at J, with 20 bases between. CDR3 loop: CASSPGYARTREQYF. The CDR3 DNA reads TGCGCCAGCAGCCCCGGCTACGCGAGAACACGGGAGCAGTACTTC.

The rearrangement links TRBV5-4 to TRBJ2-1; no clear D gene. V was trimmed by 4 bases and J by 8 bases, leaving 13 bases between them. The CDR3 loop spans 13 amino acids. Germline V gives CDR1 SGHNT, CDR2 YYREEE (reference sequence). DNA for the CDR3: TGTGCCAGCAGCCCGCCTAGTGAGGATGAGCAGTTCTTC. Amino acid sequence: CASSPPSEDEQFF.

The V call is TRBV5-1, the J call TRBJ2-7; TRBD1 aligns across 8 bases. CDR1 and CDR2 from the germline V gene are SGHRS and YFSETQ. The junction had 3 bases not matched to a gene; V was cut back by 4 bases and J by 3 bases. This CDR3 has 13 residues. The CDR3 region is CASSVTGGYEQYF. In DNA, the CDR3 is TGCGCCAGCAGCGTAACAGGGGGCTACGAGCAGTACTTC. Variable domain in full (rest from reference TRBV5-1 and TRBJ2-7): KAGVTQTPRYLIKTRGQQVTLSCSPISGHRSVSWYQQTPGQGLQFLFEYFSETQRNKGNFPGRFSGRQFSNSRSEMNVSTLELGDSALYLCASSVTGGYEQYFGPGTRLTVT.

This chain links TRBV24-1 with TRBJ2-5, with 7 bases fitting TRBD1. Germline values: CDR1 KGHDR, CDR2 SFDVKD. This CDR3 has 14 amino acids. Trimming at V came to 5 bases and at J to 4 bases, leaving 6 bases not matched to a gene. This CDR3 reads CATSGPGQRETQYF. Written as DNA, the CDR3 is TGTGCCACCAGTGGCCCGGGACAGCGAGAGACCCAGTACTTC.

The rearrangement links TRBV4-1 to TRBJ1-6; TRBD1 aligns across 7 bases. V lost 0 bases and J lost 10; bases outside the gene matches: 6. The CDR3 is 15 residues long. Germline V gene data show CDR1 as MGHRA and CDR2 as YSYEKL. The CDR3 reads CASSQEPDRTSPLHF. CDR3 sequence (DNA): TGCGCCAGCAGCCAAGAACCGGACAGGACGTCACCCCTCCACTTT.

The gene calls are TRBV3-1 (or the pseudogene TRBV3-2) and TRBJ1-2; no definite D call. V was cut by 0 bases and J by 8 bases, with 7 bases left in between. The germline gives CDR1 LGHDT, CDR2 YNNKEL (reference sequence). The CDR3 consists of 12 residues. As DNA, the CDR3 is TGTGCCAGCAGCCAAGAGGCGTTGGGCTACACCTTC. Its translation: CASSQEALGYTF.

There are a few counts of this clone. V gene TRBV30 combines with J gene TRBJ1-1, with 9 bases fitting TRBD1. In germline, CDR1 is GTSNPN, CDR2 SVGIG (reference sequence). This CDR3 is 14 amino acids long. V lost 2 bases to trimming and J lost 2 bases; unmatched junction nucleotides: 3. The CDR3 region is CAWSTGQGNTEAFF. CDR3 coding DNA: TGTGCCTGGAGTACGGGACAGGGTAACACTGAAGCTTTCTTT. Filled out from reference TRBV30 and TRBJ1-1, the complete variable domain reads SQTIHQWPATLVQPVGSPLSLECTVEGTSNPNLYWYRQAAGRGLQLLFYSVGIGQISSEVPQNLSASRPQDRQFILSSKKLLLSDSGFYLCAWSTGQGNTEAFFGQGTRLTVV.

The J gene is TRBJ2-7, the V gene TRBV27, with 10 bases identical to TRBD2. V gave up 6 bases and J gave up 5 bases; unmatched junction bases: 16. The germline gives CDR1 MNHEY, CDR2 SMNVEV (reference sequence). CDR3 length: 17 amino acids. The CDR3 reads CASSRGPGLASGDEQYF. For the CDR3, the DNA is TGTGCCAGCAGCCGGGGCCCGGGACTAGCGAGCGGGGACGAGCAGTACTTC.

The chain combines TRBV27 with TRBJ1-5; D gene uncertain. The CDR3 contains 14 residues. Looked up from germline, CDR1 is MNHEY and CDR2 is SMNVEV (reference sequence). Between the trimmed V and J ends, which lost 2 bases and 7 bases, there was a span of 12 bases. Written as DNA, the CDR3 is TGTGCCAGCAGTTTAATGGGGTCCGGGCAGCCCCAGCATTTT. This translates into CASSLMGSGQPQHF.

This clone was observed a handful of times. V usage is TRBV10-1 and J usage is TRBJ1-2, with a weak D call TRBD1 (6 bases). This CDR3 comprises 13 residues. Per germline, CDR1 WNHNN and CDR2 SYGVQD (reference sequence). V was shortened by 4 bases and J by 4 bases, with 10 bases between the two germline ends. CDR3 in amino acids: CASSGQEGYGYTF. CDR3 nucleotides: TGCGCCAGCAGTGGACAGGAGGGCTATGGCTACACCTTC.

The chain joins TRBV6-5 to TRBJ1-6; D gene ambiguous. The CDR3 runs 14 residues. Per the germline V gene, CDR1 is MNHEY and CDR2 is SVGAGI. V was shortened by 6 bases and J by 7 bases, with 13 bases between the two germline ends. Here the CDR3 reads CASRRTSTNSPLHF. DNA for the CDR3: TGTGCCAGCAGGCGGACTTCGACGAATTCACCCCTCCACTTT.

Only one count was recorded for this clone. The J gene is TRBJ2-1, the V gene TRBV30; TRBD2 agrees at 7 bases. Looked up from germline, CDR1 is GTSNPN and CDR2 is SVGIG (reference sequence). V was clipped by 3 bases and J by 4 bases; unmatched bases: 3. The CDR3 is 13 residues long. As DNA, the CDR3 is TGTGCCTGGAGGCGGGGGACTTACAATGAGCAGTTCTTC. It translates to CAWRRGTYNEQFF.

The V call is TRBV2, the J call TRBJ2-5; a weak D match, TRBD2 (6 bases). CDR1 is SNHLY, CDR2 FYNNEI, per germline. V was cut by 8 bases and J by 1 base, with 14 bases left in between. The CDR3 spans 14 residues. CDR3 nucleotides: TGTGCCAGCGTGAACGGAGGGATCCAAGAGACCCAGTACTTC. This gives the protein CASVNGGIQETQYF.

The chain recombines TRBV15 with TRBJ2-7; 10 bases fit TRBD2. The CDR3 covers 15 residues. Trimming cost V 3 bases and J 4 bases; bases outside gene matches: 6. Germline V CDR1 and CDR2: LNHNV, YYDKDF (reference sequence). The DNA for the CDR3 is TGTGCCACCAGCAGCCCCGGGACTAGCGTTTACGAGCAGTACTTC. Residues: CATSSPGTSVYEQYF. The full variable domain, in which reference TRBV15 and TRBJ2-7 provide the parts outside the CDR3, is DAMVIQNPRYQVTQFGKPVTLSCSQTLNHNVMYWYQQKSSQAPKLLFHYYDKDFNNEADTPDNFQSRRPNTSFCFLDIRSPGLGDTAMYLCATSSPGTSVYEQYFGPGTRLTVT.

The chain links TRBV5-6 to TRBJ2-7; the match to TRBD1 covers 9 bases. V was pared by 3 bases and J by 0 bases, with 7 bases of the junction left unmatched. The CDR3 is made up of 16 amino acids. Germline-derived CDR1 and CDR2 are SGHDT and YYEEEE. CDR3 residues: CASSWGTGQGSYEQYF. CDR3 DNA sequence: TGTGCCAGCAGCTGGGGCACGGGACAGGGCTCCTACGAGCAGTACTTC.